Sequencing of this T cell receptor beta chain was carried out in a study of early stage breast cancer tumors. General observations from the study: Commonly generated sequences made up most enriched TCRB sequences shared between patients.

Concerning this clone itself: Its antigen remains unidentified.

The data were produced by immunoSEQ multiplex PCR, yet TCRdb's version contains in-frame clones alone and is incomplete. The sample yields 50,000 to 65,000 clones, about 93% seen once. The CDR3 has 15 amino acids. In germline, CDR1 is LNHDA, CDR2 SQIVND (reference sequence). The V end was cut by 4 bases, the J end by 9 bases, with 19 bases between. The chain links TRBV19 to TRBJ2-1, with D maybe TRBD2 (7 bases). Sequencing was performed on blood. This receptor was taken from a person aged 65 to 85 with breast cancer. The DNA for the CDR3 is TGTGCCAGTAGTACATCGGGGGGCCGCGGTTTTGAGCAGTTCTTC. Its protein is CASSTSGGRGFEQFF.